The 16 T cell receptor beta chains listed next were all sequenced from one sample in a study of T cells in Graves' hyperthyroidism and ophthalmopathy. Amplification of TCR beta CDR3 regions was performed using RNA transcripts as template. TCR CDR3 regions were first amplified by RT-PCR with HTBI primers. TCRdb analysed the multiplex PCR reads with MiXCR anew, one entry per CDR3 protein. The sample holds about 640,000 distinct CDR3 sequences; 40% to 55% are singletons and the top ten take under 8.5%. Sequencing was carried out using peripheral blood or thyroid tissue (not recorded which). The receptors shown here come from an adult man with Graves' disease, either hyperthyroidism or ophthalmopathy (not recorded which).

The chain employs TRBV20-1 and TRBJ1-1; D remains unclear. V lost 0 bases to trimming and J lost 1 base, with 9 bases between them. CDR1 and CDR2 from the germline V gene are DFQATT and SNEGSKA (reference sequence). The CDR3 contains 14 residues. CDR3 in DNA: TGCAGTGCTAGAGATCTAGTCGGGAACACTGAAGCTTTCTTT. Translating gives CSARDLVGNTEAFF.

Points on this clonotype: This CDR3 is missing its conserved last phenylalanine or tryptophan, likely due to a read error. The chain links TRBV5-1 to TRBJ2-5, with TRBD2 matching 10 bases. CDR3 length: 15 residues. Per the germline V gene, CDR1 is SGHRS and CDR2 is YFSETQ. V lost 2 bases and J lost 4; bases outside the gene matches: 5. The CDR3 region is CASSFSSGSLETQYL. CDR3 coding DNA: TGCGCCAGCAGCTTTTCTAGCGGGAGTCTAGAGACCCAGTACCTC.

CDR3 sequence (DNA): TGTGCCAGCAGCTACGGACTTACCACCCACGAGCAGTACTTC. As protein: CASSYGLTTHEQYF. This chain links TRBV6-6 with TRBJ2-7; weak D call: TRBD2 (5 bases). Germline CDR1 MNHNY, CDR2 SVGAGI (reference sequence). Trimming took off 6 bases at V and 5 bases at J, with 17 bases between the two ends. This CDR3 is built from 14 residues.

The chain recombines TRBV9 with TRBJ1-1; D is unresolved. There are 13 residues in the CDR3. Between the trimmed V and J ends, which lost 2 bases and 2 bases, there was a span of 7 bases. Germline V gene data show CDR1 as SGDLS and CDR2 as YYNGEE. CDR3 in amino acids: CASSVVINTEAFF. The CDR3 bases are TGTGCCAGCAGCGTTGTGATCAACACTGAAGCTTTCTTT.

This clonotype has just a few counts. The V call is TRBV29-1, the J call TRBJ2-5; 9 nucleotides agree with TRBD2. The CDR3 consists of 16 residues. V dropped 7 bases and J dropped 0; count of bases not matched to a gene: 12. Germline V lookup: CDR1 SQVTM, CDR2 ANQGSEA. The CDR3, as DNA: TGCAGCGCCGAGTATGGGAGCGGGAGGTACCAAGAGACCCAGTACTTC. This gives the protein CSAEYGSGRYQETQYF.

This chain connects TRBV20-1 to TRBJ1-5; D is ambiguous. From germline, CDR1 is DFQATT and CDR2 SNEGSKA (reference sequence). The ends were cut back, 3 bases at V and 11 bases at J, with 17 bases in the middle. The CDR3 is 13 amino acids. CDR3 bases: TGCAGTGCTAGGCAGGATTGGTTGGAGGCCCAGCATTTT. It is translated as CSARQDWLEAQHF.

V gene TRBV6-5 combines with J gene TRBJ1-1; D uncertain. The germline V gene has CDR1 MNHEY and CDR2 SVGAGI. This CDR3 has 12 amino acids. Trimming stripped 2 bases from V and 5 bases from J, with 6 bases between. In DNA, the CDR3 is TGTGCCAGCAGTTACATAGAAACTGAAGCTTTCTTT. Protein: CASSYIETEAFF.

In this sample, this clonotype turned up many times. The V gene is TRBV7-8, the J gene TRBJ1-1, with D possibly being TRBD1 (5 bases). Trimming took off 1 base at V and 8 bases at J, with 14 bases between the two ends. The CDR3 loop spans 14 amino acids. The germline V gene has CDR1 SGHVS and CDR2 FQNEAQ. The CDR3 DNA follows: TGTGCCAGCAGCTTAGACTTGAGACAGAGCGAAGCTTTCTTT. Translating it yields CASSLDLRQSEAFF.

A word on this clonotype: This may be a read error: a much more frequent sequence differs by one nucleotide. The gene calls are TRBV29-1 and TRBJ1-1; D perhaps matches TRBD1 (5 bases). The V gene lost 6 bases and the J gene lost 1 base, with 18 bases spanning the gap. Germline CDR1 SQVTM, CDR2 ANQGSEA. This CDR3 spans 15 amino acids. The CDR3 protein is CSVSGRGGGNTEAFF. The CDR3 DNA sequence: TGCAGCGTCAGCGGGAGGGGTGGGGGGAACACTGAAGCTTTCTTT. Complete variable domain (other parts from reference TRBV29-1 and TRBJ1-1): SAVISQKPSRDICQRGTSLTIQCQVDSQVTMMFWYRQQPGQSLTLIATANQGSEATYESGFVIDKFPISRPNLTFSTLTVSNMSPEDSSIYLCSVSGRGGGNTEAFFGQGTRLTVV.

This clonotype showed up just a few times. This chain links TRBV7-2 with TRBJ2-7, with D possibly being TRBD2 (6 bases). Per germline, CDR1 SGHTA and CDR2 FQGNSA. V gave up 5 bases and J gave up 3 bases, with 23 bases separating them. This CDR3 has 17 amino acids. The CDR3 region has the DNA TGTGCCAGCAGCCCTAACTTGGGGCTAGCGATAGACTACGAGCAGTACTTC. Amino acid sequence: CASSPNLGLAIDYEQYF.

This clonotype was seen at least ten times. This sequence joins TRBV20-1 and TRBJ1-1; no clear D gene. CDR3 length equals 11 residues. Per germline, CDR1 DFQATT and CDR2 SNEGSKA (reference sequence). Trimming took 1 base from V and 1 from J, leaving 1 base between them. Here the CDR3 DNA reads TGCAGTGCTAGAGGGAACACTGAAGCTTTCTTT. Its translation is CSARGNTEAFF.

Details on this clonotype: This clone may be a read error of a much larger clone one base away. The CDR3 ends on some other residue instead of the conserved phenylalanine or tryptophan, so this is likely a read error. The rearrangement uses TRBV4-2 and TRBJ2-7; no clear D gene. Germline-derived CDR1 and CDR2 are LGHNA and YNFKEQ. The V end was cut by 5 bases, the J end by 6 bases, with 11 bases between. The CDR3 covers 12 residues. CDR3 nucleotide sequence: TGTGCCAGCAGCTCGACTTTGAGCGAGCAGTACCTC. It codes for CASSSTLSEQYL.

The chain couples TRBV7-9 to TRBJ2-5, with TRBD2 identical over 8 bases. This CDR3 has 14 amino acids. Germline CDR1 reads SEHNR; CDR2 reads FQNEAQ (reference sequence). The V segment lost 5 bases and the J segment 5 bases; nucleotides outside the gene matches: 7. The CDR3 DNA reads TGTGCCAGCAGCCAGGAATCTAGCGGGGAGACCCAGTACTTC. Amino acid sequence: CASSQESSGETQYF.

In DNA, the CDR3 is TGTGCCAGCAGTTTGTCTGGAAGATATGGCTACACCTTC. As protein: CASSLSGRYGYTF. The chain links TRBV2 to TRBJ1-2; no firm D call. Trimming took off 5 bases at V and 5 bases at J, with 12 bases between the two ends. The CDR3 is 13 amino acids. The V gene's germline CDR1 is SNHLY and CDR2 FYNNEI.

The rearrangement links TRBV5-6 to TRBJ1-5; no clear D gene. This CDR3 region has 14 residues. Per germline, CDR1 SGHDT and CDR2 YYEEEE. Trimming took 0 bases from V and 6 from J, leaving 10 bases between them. CDR3 nucleotide sequence: TGTGCCAGCAGCTTGGGTAGGGTCGCTCAGCCCCAGCATTTT. Translated, it gives CASSLGRVAQPQHF.

The chain carries TRBV20-1 and TRBJ2-7; 7 bases map to TRBD1. Looked up from germline, CDR1 is DFQATT and CDR2 is SNEGSKA (reference sequence). CDR3 length: 13 residues. After removal of 4 bases from V and 5 bases from J, the junction contained 8 bases not matched to a gene. CDR3 amino acids: CSANTGAADEQYF. The CDR3 nucleotides read TGCAGTGCTAACACAGGGGCGGCCGACGAGCAGTACTTC.